This T cell receptor (beta chain) was profiled in a study of blood T cells in healthy people across ages. General study points: Both naive CD4+ cell counts and diversity were greater in long-lived donors than in aged donors.

This CDR3 comprises 16 residues. The germline gives CDR1 SGDLS, CDR2 YYNGEE. Trimming pared 5 bases from V and 1 base from J, leaving 18 bases between. Note on this clonotype: The antigen is undetermined.

It was with a sample-barcoded 5' primer and a J-beta primer mix that a second PCR of about 7 to 12 cycles was run. TCRdb re-called the 5' RACE reads through MiXCR, storing one row per CDR3 protein. In the table there are roughly 1.9 million distinct CDR3 sequences, approximately 40% of which are singletons. The J gene is TRBJ1-2, the V gene TRBV9, with D tentatively TRBD1 (6 bases). The sequence came from a human donor in good health. Input material: blood. The CDR3, as DNA: TGTGCCAGCAGTTTGGGGGCCCAATCCTATAACTATGGCTACACCTTC. Protein: CASSLGAQSYNYGYTF.